The rows below give T cell receptor beta chains drawn from one sample of a study of regulatory T cells in long-lasting Graves disease. Each CDR3 protein gets one entry after TCRdb re-called the multiplex PCR reads with MiXCR. Of around 250,000 distinct CDR3 sequences detected, around a sixth appear once; the ten largest clones hold approximately 15%. The data also belong to a second study, concerning T cells in Graves' hyperthyroidism and ophthalmopathy.

This sample comprised peripheral blood mononuclear cells (PBMCs), obtained at new diagnosis, from a patient treated with antithyroid drugs. The receptors derive from a woman younger than 45 with Graves disease. The conserved cysteine and the conserved F or W are not part of the CDR3 here.

TRBV19,TRBJ1-2,ASSFREIPYYGYT
TRBV7-2,TRBJ2-5,ASSLGGGGAGGETQY
TRBV4-1,TRBJ1-2,ASRNVRGARTDLGYT
TRBV5-1,TRBJ1-2,ASSARGGDYYT
TRBV18,TRBJ1-1,ASSLLTGDNTEAF
TRBV20-1,TRBJ1-4,SARSTSGTVNEKLF
TRBV5-5,TRBJ1-2,ASSRSTERGYGYT
TRBV3-1,TRBJ1-5,ASSQFRGLGQPQH
TRBV10-3,TRBJ1-1,AISESTSMNTEAF
TRBV7-2,TRBJ2-3,ASSLEILAGGQLY
TRBV7-9,TRBJ2-3,ASSSYRTSGNTDTQY
TRBV3-1,TRBJ2-7,ASSQGGGAGEQY
TRBV7-2,TRBJ2-1,ASSSGPRLFNEQF
TRBV18,TRBJ2-5,ASSPRPRVGLETQY
TRBV7-2,TRBJ1-4,ASSSEYATNEKLF
TRBV10-2,TRBJ2-2,ASGGTGVSGELF
TRBV12-3/TRBV12-4,TRBJ1-1,ASSTEWTGGTNTEAF
TRBV7-2,TRBJ2-3,ASSLRDLAGGTDTQY
TRBV6-2/TRBV6-3,TRBJ2-5,ASSYSWVAETQY
TRBV2,TRBJ1-5,ASSPLRAGGQPQH
TRBV20-1,TRBJ2-5,SARETTQETQY
TRBV4-1,TRBJ2-7,ASSHPLGGGGEQY
TRBV12-5,TRBJ1-3,ASGFGQPGNTIY
TRBV19,TRBJ2-5,ASSRSQETQY
TRBV12-3/TRBV12-4,TRBJ1-4,ASSLRRQGEEKLF
TRBV6-1,TRBJ2-3,ASSDPGQGDTQY
TRBV20-1,TRBJ1-1,SGIRGTEAF
TRBV5-1,TRBJ2-7,ASSLGQGVHEQY
TRBV29-1,TRBJ2-3,SVAAAGGPTDTQY
TRBV6-5,TRBJ2-5,ASSYFGQGDKKTQY
TRBV10-3,TRBJ1-1,AISESGAEAF
TRBV11-3,TRBJ2-6,ASSPSPGANVLT
TRBV5-1,TRBJ1-1,ASRDRETEAF